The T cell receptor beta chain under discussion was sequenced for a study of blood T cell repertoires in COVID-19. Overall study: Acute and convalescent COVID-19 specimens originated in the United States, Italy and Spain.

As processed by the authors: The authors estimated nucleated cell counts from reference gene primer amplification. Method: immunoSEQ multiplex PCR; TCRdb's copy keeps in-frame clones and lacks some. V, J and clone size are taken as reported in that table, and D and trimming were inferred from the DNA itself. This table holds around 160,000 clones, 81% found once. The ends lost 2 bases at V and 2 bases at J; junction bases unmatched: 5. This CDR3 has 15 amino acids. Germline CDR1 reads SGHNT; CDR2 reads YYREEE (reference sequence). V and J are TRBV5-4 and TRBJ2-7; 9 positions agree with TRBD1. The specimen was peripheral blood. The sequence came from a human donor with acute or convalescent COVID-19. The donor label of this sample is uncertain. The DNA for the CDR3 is TGTGCCAGCAGCTTCTGGGACAGGGCGGCCTACGAGCAGTACTTC. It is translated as CASSFWDRAAYEQYF.